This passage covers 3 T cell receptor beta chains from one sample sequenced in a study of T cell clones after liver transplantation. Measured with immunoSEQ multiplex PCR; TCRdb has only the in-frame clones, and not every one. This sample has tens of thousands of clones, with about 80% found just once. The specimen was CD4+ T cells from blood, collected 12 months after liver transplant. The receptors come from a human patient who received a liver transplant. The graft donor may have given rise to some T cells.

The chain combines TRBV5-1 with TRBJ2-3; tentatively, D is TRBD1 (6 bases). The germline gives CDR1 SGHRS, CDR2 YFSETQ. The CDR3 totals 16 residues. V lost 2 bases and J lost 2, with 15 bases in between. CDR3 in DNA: TGCGCCAGCAGCTTAATGGGGGCCCCCTACACAGATACGCAGTATTTT. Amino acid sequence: CASSLMGAPYTDTQYF.

The CDR3 DNA sequence: TGTGCCAGCAGCTTAAGCCCGGGACAGGGGGCCAGCACTGAAGCTTTCTTT. Encoded protein: CASSLSPGQGASTEAFF. The chain combines TRBV7-3 with TRBJ1-1, with 12 bases matching TRBD1. Germline CDR1 and CDR2: SGHTA and FQGTGA. This CDR3 has 17 amino acids. J was trimmed by 4 bases and V by 1 base; bases with no gene match: 7.

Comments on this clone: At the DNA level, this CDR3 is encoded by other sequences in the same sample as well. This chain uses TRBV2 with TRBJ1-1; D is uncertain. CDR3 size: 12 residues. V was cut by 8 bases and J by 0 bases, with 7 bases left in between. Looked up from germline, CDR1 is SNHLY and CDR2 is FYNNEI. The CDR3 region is CASQRVNTEAFF. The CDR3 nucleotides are TGTGCCAGCCAACGTGTGAACACTGAAGCTTTCTTT.